This T cell receptor beta chain was recorded in a study of control samples from healthy donors and cancer patients. V was pared by 3 bases and J by 7 bases, with 9 bases between. CDR3 length: 12 residues. Germline-derived CDR1 and CDR2 are SGHNT and YENEEA. Method: immunoSEQ multiplex PCR; TCRdb's copy keeps in-frame clones and lacks some. The sample has about 170,000 clones, 90% to 95% seen once. The sequence was collected from a woman under 30 in good health. What was sequenced was blood. The chain employs TRBV11-3 and TRBJ1-1; no clear D gene. The CDR3 protein is CASSFVGIEAFF. The CDR3 coding sequence is TGTGCCAGCAGCTTCGTAGGTATTGAAGCTTTCTTT.